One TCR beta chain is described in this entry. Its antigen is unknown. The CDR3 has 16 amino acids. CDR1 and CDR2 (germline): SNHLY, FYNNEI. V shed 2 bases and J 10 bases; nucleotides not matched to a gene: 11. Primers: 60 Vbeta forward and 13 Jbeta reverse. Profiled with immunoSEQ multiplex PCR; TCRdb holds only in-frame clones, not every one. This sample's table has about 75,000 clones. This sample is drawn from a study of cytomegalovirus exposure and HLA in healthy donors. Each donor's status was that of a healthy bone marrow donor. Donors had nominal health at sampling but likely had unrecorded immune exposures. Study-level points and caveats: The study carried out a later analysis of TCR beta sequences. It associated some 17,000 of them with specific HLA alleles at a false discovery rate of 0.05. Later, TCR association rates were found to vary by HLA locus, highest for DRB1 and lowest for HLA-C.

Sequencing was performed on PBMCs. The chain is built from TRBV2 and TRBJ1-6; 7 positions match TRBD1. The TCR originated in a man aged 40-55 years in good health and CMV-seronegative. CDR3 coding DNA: TGTGCCAGCAGTGAATTCGCCAAAGCGACAGGGTCACCCCTCCACTTT. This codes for CASSEFAKATGSPLHF.